This T cell receptor (beta chain) was recovered during a study of blood T cell repertoires in COVID-19. The wider study: Sites in the United States, Italy and Spain provided acute and convalescent COVID-19 samples. T cells, B-cell-depleted T cells, or PBMCs provided the cDNA or gDNA that served as material.

Deletions cut 3 bases from V and 3 bases from J, with 6 bases between. The CDR3 contains 12 residues. The germline CDR1 and CDR2 sequences are LGHDT and YNNKEL (reference sequence). Patients at the Seattle site were enrolled during active infection and followed longitudinally. Original methodology: Reference gene primer amplification gave estimated nucleated cell counts. Produced via immunoSEQ multiplex PCR; TCRdb's table is partial and in-frame only. The DNA was the basis for D and trimming; V, J and clone size are from that table. Here the sample spans 200,000 to 300,000 clones, around 86% being singletons.

This TCR came from an older woman with COVID-19, enrolled during active disease. Sequences were obtained from peripheral blood. The V call is TRBV3-1 (or the pseudogene TRBV3-2), the J call TRBJ2-7, with D maybe TRBD2 (6 bases). The DNA of the CDR3 is TGTGCCAGCAGCCAGGGACTCTACGAGCAGTACTTC. Its translation is CASSQGLYEQYF.